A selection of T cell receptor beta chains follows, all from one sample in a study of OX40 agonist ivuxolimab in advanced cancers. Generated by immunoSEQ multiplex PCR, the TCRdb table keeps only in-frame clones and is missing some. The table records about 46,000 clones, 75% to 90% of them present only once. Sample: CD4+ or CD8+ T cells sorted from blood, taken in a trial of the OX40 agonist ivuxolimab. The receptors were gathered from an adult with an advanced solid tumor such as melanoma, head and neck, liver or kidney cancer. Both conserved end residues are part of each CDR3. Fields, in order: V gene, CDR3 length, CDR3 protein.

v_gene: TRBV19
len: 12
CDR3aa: CASSTTNTEAFF

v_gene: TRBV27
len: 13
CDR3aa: CAVMGGGSGELFF

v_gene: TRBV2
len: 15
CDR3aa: CASSGTSGISYEQYF

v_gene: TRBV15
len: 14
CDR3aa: CATSSATGGNEQFF

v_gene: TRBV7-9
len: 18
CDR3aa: CASSLVIRGATHTYEQYF

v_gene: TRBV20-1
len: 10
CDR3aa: CSARQPLDTF

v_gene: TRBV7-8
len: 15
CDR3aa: CASSPTSSGYNEQFF

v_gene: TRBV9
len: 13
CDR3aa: CASSVDQQETQYF

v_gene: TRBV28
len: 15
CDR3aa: CASSYMGQLVQPQHF

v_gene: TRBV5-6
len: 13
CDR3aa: CASSLAPTGEQYF

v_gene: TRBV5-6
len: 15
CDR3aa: CASSFGFGTTTEAFF

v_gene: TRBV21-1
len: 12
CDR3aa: CATLRYNQPQHF

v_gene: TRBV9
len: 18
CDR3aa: CASSVGPGQGASIFGYTF

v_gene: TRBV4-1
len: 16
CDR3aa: CASSQVSLAAKNIQYF

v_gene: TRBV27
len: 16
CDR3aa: CASSLGTGSSYNEQFF

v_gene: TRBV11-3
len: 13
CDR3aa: CASSPNSYNEQFF

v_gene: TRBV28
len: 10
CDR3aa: CASSATEQYF

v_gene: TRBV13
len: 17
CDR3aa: CASSLELSGTSNYEQYF

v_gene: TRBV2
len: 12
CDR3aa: CASSVSEYEQYF

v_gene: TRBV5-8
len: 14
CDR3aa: CASSGRTGNEKLFF

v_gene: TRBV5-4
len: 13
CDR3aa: CASSVGSNTEAFF

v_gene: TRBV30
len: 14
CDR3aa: CAWSDLTLSYEQYF

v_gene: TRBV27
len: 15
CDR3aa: CASSFSPPGNTEAFF

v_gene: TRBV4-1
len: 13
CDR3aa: CASSHGPTTEQYF

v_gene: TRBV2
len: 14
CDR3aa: CASIPKTNGNTIYF

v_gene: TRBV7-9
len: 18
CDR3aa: CASSPGTVMGGKNTEAFF

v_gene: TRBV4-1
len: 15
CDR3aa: CASSQSGQGRETQYF

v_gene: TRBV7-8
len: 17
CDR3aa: CASSLTSPTGIEYEQYF

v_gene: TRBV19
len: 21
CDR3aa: CASSSRPRWGAALASNQPQHF

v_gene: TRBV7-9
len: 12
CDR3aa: CASSSRNYEQYF

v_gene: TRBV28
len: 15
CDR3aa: CASKTMGRENTEAFF

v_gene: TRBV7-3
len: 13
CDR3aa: CASSIAGPETQYF

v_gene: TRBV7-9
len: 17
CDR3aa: CASSFTSIQDPDYGYTF

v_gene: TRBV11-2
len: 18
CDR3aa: CASSLGGRGQLDSYEQYF

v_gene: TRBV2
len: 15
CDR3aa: CASSENQRGLYEQYF

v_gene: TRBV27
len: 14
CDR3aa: CASSPRTGSGEQYF

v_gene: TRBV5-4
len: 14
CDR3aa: CASNRDRNNEKLFF